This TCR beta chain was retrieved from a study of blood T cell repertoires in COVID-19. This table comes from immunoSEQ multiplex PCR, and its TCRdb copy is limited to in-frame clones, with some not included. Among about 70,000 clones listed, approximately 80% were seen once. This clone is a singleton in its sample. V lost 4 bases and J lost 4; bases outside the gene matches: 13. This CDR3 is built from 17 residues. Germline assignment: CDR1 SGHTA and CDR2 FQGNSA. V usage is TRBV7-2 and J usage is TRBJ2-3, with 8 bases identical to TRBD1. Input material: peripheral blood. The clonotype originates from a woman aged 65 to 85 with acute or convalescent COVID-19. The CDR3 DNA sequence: TGTGCCAGCAGCTCCCGGGTGACAGGGGATAATTCAGATACGCAGTATTTT. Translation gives CASSSRVTGDNSDTQYF.